The 21 T cell receptor beta chains in this list originate from one sample, sequenced in a study of lymphopenia after photon versus proton radiotherapy. Repertoires were generated with immunoSEQ multiplex PCR, while TCRdb's copy carries only in-frame clones and drops some. The table shows about 40,000 clones, with approximately 87% occurring only once. The sequencing used peripheral blood, collected from a patient treated with photon-based radiotherapy. The receptors stem from a man aged 50 to 59 with gastric cancer.

The J gene is TRBJ2-7, the V gene TRBV27, with D perhaps given as TRBD1 or TRBD2 (5 bases each). V dropped 4 bases and J dropped 2 bases, with 24 bases sitting between them. Germline V gene lookup returns CDR1 MNHEY and CDR2 SMNVEV (reference sequence). The CDR3 length is 18 residues. The CDR3 region is CASSSAGTSFSVTYEQYF. The CDR3 nucleotides are TGTGCCAGCAGTTCAGCCGGGACCAGCTTCAGCGTCACCTACGAGCAGTACTTC.

The chain joins TRBV30 to TRBJ2-7; TRBD1 is a possible D gene (6 bases). Germline V gene sequence: CDR1 GTSNPN, CDR2 SVGIG (reference sequence). The CDR3 spans 13 residues. Trimming took off 2 bases at V and 5 bases at J, with 13 bases between the two ends. The CDR3 here is CAWSPGDGNEQYF. For the CDR3, the DNA is TGTGCCTGGAGTCCAGGGGACGGGAACGAGCAGTACTTC.

This chain links TRBV6-1 with TRBJ1-2; 7 bases align to TRBD1. CDR3 length: 14 residues. CDR1 and CDR2 (germline): MNHNS, SASEGT. Losses at the gene ends were 7 bases for V and 4 bases for J; bases not matched to a gene: 9. DNA for the CDR3: TGTGCCAGCACCCAGACAGGGTTGGGCTATGGCTACACCTTC. Translating gives CASTQTGLGYGYTF.

Only a few counts were recorded for this clone. The rearrangement links TRBV27 to TRBJ1-1, with D hard to call. Trimming pared 3 bases from V and 1 base from J, leaving 15 bases between. The CDR3 extends over 16 amino acids. The germline CDR1 and CDR2 sequences are MNHEY and SMNVEV (reference sequence). CDR3 DNA sequence: TGTGCCAGCAGTTTCCTTCCTACAGCGTCGAACACTGAAGCTTTCTTT. It specifies CASSFLPTASNTEAFF.

This clone was seen a few times. The CDR3 reads CASSLGLAQFPHEQYF. Here the CDR3 DNA reads TGTGCCAGCTCACTAGGACTAGCCCAATTCCCCCACGAGCAGTACTTC. The chain is built from TRBV18 and TRBJ2-7; 8 bases are shared with TRBD2. CDR1 and CDR2 from the germline V gene are KGHSH and LQKENI. With 4 bases clipped from V and 5 bases from J, the junction kept 13 bases outside the gene matches. The CDR3 is made up of 16 amino acids.

The rearrangement joins TRBV7-9 to TRBJ2-2; D is unresolved. This CDR3 has 16 residues. Germline V gene lookup returns CDR1 SEHNR and CDR2 FQNEAQ (reference sequence). V was clipped by 2 bases and J by 0 bases, with 10 bases between them. CDR3 amino acids: CASSLIPQANTGELFF. In nucleotides, the CDR3 is TGTGCCAGCAGCTTAATTCCTCAAGCGAACACCGGGGAGCTGTTTTTT.

This rearrangement joins TRBV30 to TRBJ2-7, with D uncertain. Germline assignment: CDR1 GTSNPN and CDR2 SVGIG (reference sequence). This CDR3 contains 11 residues. V lost 4 bases and J 1 base, leaving 5 bases between the germline ends. The CDR3 reads CAWTTSYEQYF. CDR3 sequence (DNA): TGTGCCTGGACCACATCCTACGAGCAGTACTTC.

The chain couples TRBV5-1 to TRBJ1-4, with D perhaps matching TRBD1 (5 bases). V lost 3 bases and J 8 bases, leaving 14 bases between the germline ends. Germline V lookup: CDR1 SGHRS, CDR2 YFSETQ. The CDR3 runs to 14 residues. CDR3: CASSSIQDSEKLFF. The CDR3 nucleotides are TGCGCCAGCAGCTCGATACAGGATTCAGAAAAACTGTTTTTT.

The chain joins TRBV25-1 to TRBJ2-2, with 7 bases identical to TRBD1. After removal of 7 bases from V and 10 bases from J, the junction contained 12 bases not matched to a gene. Germline V gene sequence: CDR1 MGHDK, CDR2 SYGVNS. CDR3 size: 14 residues. CDR3 sequence reads: CASTAKRQGQELFF. The CDR3 DNA sequence: TGTGCCAGCACCGCCAAAAGACAGGGTCAGGAGCTGTTTTTT.

This clone was recorded a few times. The gene calls are TRBV5-6 and TRBJ1-5; perhaps TRBD1 as D (6 bases). The V and J ends lost 4 bases and 4 bases respectively, with 9 bases between them. CDR1 and CDR2 from the germline V gene are SGHDT and YYEEEE. This CDR3 region has 13 residues. This CDR3 reads CASSRRGNQPQHF. CDR3 in DNA: TGTGCCAGCAGCCGCAGGGGTAATCAGCCCCAGCATTTT.

The J gene is TRBJ2-5, the V gene TRBV7-2, with D hard to call. CDR1 is SGHTA, CDR2 FQGNSA, per germline. The V and J ends lost 5 bases and 4 bases respectively, with 11 bases between them. CDR3 length: 13 residues. This CDR3 is CASSRDLLETQYF. Written as DNA, the CDR3 is TGTGCCAGCAGCCGAGACTTGTTAGAGACCCAGTACTTC.

The chain employs TRBV6-1 and TRBJ2-7; 9 nucleotides agree with TRBD2. The ends lost 2 bases at V and 3 bases at J; junction bases unmatched: 5. The CDR3 runs 15 residues. Germline CDR1 is MNHNS and CDR2 is SASEGT. The DNA for the CDR3 is TGTGCCAGCAGTGAAATTAAAGCGGGAGGCTACGAGCAGTACTTC. Translating it yields CASSEIKAGGYEQYF.

This chain links TRBV7-2 with TRBJ1-2; 7 nucleotides line up with TRBD1. The V gene's germline CDR1 is SGHTA and CDR2 FQGNSA. V dropped 5 bases and J dropped 4; count of bases not matched to a gene: 7. The CDR3 spans 14 residues. The CDR3 DNA is TGTGCCAGCAGCATAACAGGGGTTTCCTATGGCTACACCTTC. Translating it yields CASSITGVSYGYTF.

This sequence joins TRBV7-2 and TRBJ2-1, with 7 bases fitting TRBD2. Germline V CDR1 and CDR2: SGHTA, FQGNSA. The CDR3 is 16 amino acids. V trimming: 1 base; J trimming: 3 bases; junction bases outside the gene matches: 6. In nucleotides, the CDR3 is TGTGCCAGCAGCTTAGGTACAGCGGGACTCTACAATGAGCAGTTCTTC. Its protein is CASSLGTAGLYNEQFF.

J is TRBJ2-1 and V is TRBV18; D remains ambiguous. The germline CDR1 and CDR2 sequences are KGHSH and LQKENI. V was shortened by 4 bases and J by 2 bases, with 9 bases between the two germline ends. The CDR3 covers 14 residues. CDR3 region: CASSRGTAYNEQFF. The CDR3 region has the DNA TGTGCCAGCTCACGGGGTACGGCCTACAATGAGCAGTTCTTC.

The rearrangement joins TRBV27 to TRBJ2-1; 10 positions agree with TRBD1. This CDR3 is built from 15 residues. CDR1 is MNHEY and CDR2 is SMNVEV in the germline V gene (reference sequence). Trimming took 5 bases from V and 8 from J; bases not matched to a gene: 9. The CDR3 DNA reads TGTGCCAGCAGTCGGGACAGGGGTTTTATAGATGAGCAGTTCTTC. It encodes CASSRDRGFIDEQFF.

The V gene is TRBV27, the J gene TRBJ1-5; no reliable D call. Trimming removed 0 bases from V and 3 bases from J, with 9 bases in between. The germline CDR1 and CDR2 sequences are MNHEY and SMNVEV (reference sequence). The CDR3 totals 15 residues. CDR3 bases: TGTGCCAGCAGTTTATCCCCTATGACCAATCAGCCCCAGCATTTT. This sequence encodes CASSLSPMTNQPQHF.

This chain connects TRBV5-1 to TRBJ1-1; D remains unclear. Germline assignment: CDR1 SGHRS and CDR2 YFSETQ. The CDR3 has 14 amino acids. Trimming shortened V by 0 bases and J by 5 bases, and 11 bases separated the two germline ends. CDR3 bases: TGCGCCAGCAGCTTGGTTAGTAGGTCGACTGAAGCTTTCTTT. It is translated as CASSLVSRSTEAFF.

This clone showed up just once. The V and J genes are TRBV6-4 and TRBJ2-1; D is undetermined. Looked up from germline, CDR1 is MRHNA and CDR2 is SNTAGT. Trimming shortened V by 3 bases and J by 0 bases, and 12 bases separated the two germline ends. This CDR3 region has 16 residues. DNA for the CDR3: TGTGCCAGCAGTGATCTCTATCACTCCTCCTACAATGAGCAGTTCTTC. Its protein product is CASSDLYHSSYNEQFF.

The chain uses TRBV7-3 and TRBJ2-3; 10 bases align to TRBD2. The germline V gene has CDR1 SGHTA and CDR2 FQGTGA. V lost 1 base and J lost 5; bases outside the gene matches: 12. This CDR3 is 18 amino acids long. Written as DNA, the CDR3 is TGTGCCAGCAGCTTAAGGGCTAGCGGGGGAGGAGGCGGAGATACGCAGTATTTT. Translation gives CASSLRASGGGGGDTQYF.

The V and J genes are TRBV2 and TRBJ1-1; D is uncertain. The CDR3 runs 12 residues. With 7 bases removed from V and 0 bases from J, the gap between germline ends came to 6 bases. CDR1 is SNHLY and CDR2 is FYNNEI in the germline V gene. The DNA of the CDR3 is TGTGCCAGCAACCCAGTGAACACTGAAGCTTTCTTT. This encodes CASNPVNTEAFF. Variable domain in full (rest from reference TRBV2 and TRBJ1-1): EPEVTQTPSHQVTQMGQEVILRCVPISNHLYFYWYRQILGQKVEFLVSFYNNEISEKSEIFDDQFSVERPDGSNFTLKIRSTKLEDSAMYFCASNPVNTEAFFGQGTRLTVV.